The sequence of this TCR beta chain was determined in a study of OX40 agonist ivuxolimab in advanced cancers. Study-level information: In three patients, partial responses were observed, one with hepatocellular carcinoma and two with cutaneous melanoma. Study-wide points: Several nonresponders also turned out to have low normalized T-cell clonal expansion.

The data were produced by immunoSEQ multiplex PCR, yet TCRdb's version contains in-frame clones alone and is incomplete. Here the sample spans about 110,000 clones, approximately 90% being singletons. V gave up 0 bases and J gave up 0 bases; unmatched junction bases: 13. This CDR3 is built from 20 residues. Germline CDR1 is LNHNV and CDR2 is YYDKDF (reference sequence). The investigators sampled blood at baseline, at cycle 4 day 1, and at cycle 7 day 1. As to this clone: Antigen: not known.

This TCR derives from an adult with an advanced solid tumor such as melanoma, head and neck, liver or kidney cancer. The chain is built from TRBV15 and TRBJ2-1; 8 positions agree with TRBD2. The source material was CD4+ or CD8+ T cells sorted from blood, sampled in a trial of the OX40 agonist ivuxolimab. CDR3 residues: CATSRDLGLAALSSYNEQFF. The CDR3, as DNA: TGTGCCACCAGCAGAGATCTCGGACTAGCAGCACTGAGCTCCTACAATGAGCAGTTCTTC.